What follows are 21 T cell receptor beta chains derived from one specimen sequenced in a study of molecular identifiers for immune sequencing clone quantification. TCRdb itself ran the PCR reads through MiXCR, one entry per CDR3 protein. Of about 100,000 distinct CDR3 sequences listed, approximately 40% were seen once; the top ten hold less than 5%. The specimen was naive CD8+ T cells from blood, with Jurkat cell RNA spiked in. Regarding subset: FACS-sorted CD8+CD4-CCR7+CD45RA+ naive T cells. All receptors derive from a human donor in good health. Some libraries in this study had Jurkat cell RNA spiked in.

This clonotype was seen more than once but under ten times. In nucleotides, the CDR3 is TGTGCCAGTAGTATGTTTTCAGGGGGGAATCAGCCCCAGCATTTT. It is translated as CASSMFSGGNQPQHF. This chain joins TRBV19 and TRBJ1-5, with TRBD1 identical over 7 bases. There are 15 residues in the CDR3. Per the germline V gene, CDR1 is LNHDA and CDR2 is SQIVND (reference sequence). J was trimmed by 4 bases and V by 3 bases; bases with no gene match: 6.

The chain links TRBV6-5 to TRBJ1-5; possible D gene TRBD1, 6 bases. The CDR3 has 14 amino acids. Germline assignment: CDR1 MNHEY and CDR2 SVGAGI. Trimming took off 6 bases at V and 0 bases at J, with 9 bases between the two ends. The CDR3 region is CASRQGSSNQPQHF. The CDR3 nucleotides read TGTGCCAGCAGACAGGGAAGTAGCAATCAGCCCCAGCATTTT.

The rearrangement links TRBV27 to TRBJ2-2, with 11 bases lining up with TRBD2. Germline trimming cut 3 bases from V and 4 bases from J; bases unmatched to any gene: 7. There are 17 residues in the CDR3. The V gene's germline CDR1 is MNHEY and CDR2 SMNVEV (reference sequence). Here the CDR3 DNA reads TGTGCCAGCAGTTTGCCAACTAGCGGGAGTGGCACCGGGGAGCTGTTTTTT. It specifies CASSLPTSGSGTGELFF.

V and J are TRBV6-5 and TRBJ2-1; D remains ambiguous. Germline CDR1 is MNHEY and CDR2 is SVGAGI. The V and J ends lost 5 bases and 8 bases respectively, with 19 bases between them. The CDR3 covers 15 residues. The CDR3 protein is CASSVFVQRAHEQFF. The DNA of the CDR3 is TGTGCCAGCAGTGTTTTTGTACAGAGAGCCCATGAGCAGTTCTTC.

This clonotype has more than one count but fewer than ten. The chain employs TRBV10-2 and TRBJ1-5; 12 bases match TRBD1. This CDR3 comprises 14 residues. J gave up 6 bases and V 8 bases, and 5 bases lay outside the gene matches. Germline loops: CDR1 WSHSY, CDR2 SAAADI. Here the CDR3 reads CASRDRGPGQPQHF. The CDR3 coding sequence is TGCGCCAGCCGGGACAGGGGGCCGGGTCAGCCCCAGCATTTT.

The J gene is TRBJ2-5, the V gene TRBV13, with D possibly TRBD1 on 7 matching bases. CDR3 length: 16 amino acids. V was clipped by 5 bases and J by 5 bases, with 21 bases between them. CDR1 and CDR2 (germline): PRHDT, FYEKMQ (reference sequence). The CDR3 here is CASSVLGTARGETQYF. In nucleotides, the CDR3 is TGTGCCAGCAGCGTTCTCGGGACAGCCCGGGGGGAGACCCAGTACTTC.

The rearrangement joins TRBV19 to TRBJ1-2; D is unclear. Trimming stripped 8 bases from V and 3 bases from J, with 13 bases between. Germline loops: CDR1 LNHDA, CDR2 SQIVND (reference sequence). CDR3 size: 13 residues. The CDR3 bases are TGTGCCAGTGTCAATCCGGAGGACTATGGCTACACCTTC. Protein product: CASVNPEDYGYTF.

The chain joins TRBV7-9 to TRBJ2-1; D unresolved. This CDR3 has 16 amino acids. V lost 0 bases and J lost 7, with 16 bases in between. The germline CDR1 and CDR2 sequences are SEHNR and FQNEAQ (reference sequence). The CDR3 sequence: CASSLASGPPWNEQFF. The CDR3 nucleotides read TGTGCCAGCAGCTTAGCCTCGGGCCCGCCTTGGAATGAGCAGTTCTTC.

This clonotype was detected ten times or more. The J gene is TRBJ2-7, the V gene TRBV28; TRBD1 agrees at 8 bases. This CDR3 contains 15 residues. Germline CDR1 is MDHEN and CDR2 is SYDVKM. The junction had 9 bases not matched to a gene; V was cut back by 8 bases and J by 0 bases. This chain's CDR3 is CASADGQGASYEQYF. The CDR3 region has the DNA TGTGCCAGCGCAGACGGACAGGGTGCCTCCTACGAGCAGTACTTC.

V gene TRBV27 combines with J gene TRBJ2-5; the D gene is possibly TRBD1 (5 bases). The V and J ends lost 6 bases and 5 bases respectively, with 13 bases between them. The CDR3 contains 13 residues. Germline CDR1 is MNHEY and CDR2 is SMNVEV (reference sequence). This CDR3 reads CASSPQGLETQYF. In DNA, the CDR3 is TGTGCCAGCAGCCCGCAGGGATTGGAGACCCAGTACTTC.

This clonotype was detected only a few times. The chain is built from TRBV28 and TRBJ2-7; D tentatively reads TRBD1 or TRBD2 (7 bases each). Germline-derived CDR1 and CDR2 are MDHEN and SYDVKM. The CDR3 runs to 13 residues. Trimming took off 4 bases at V and 6 bases at J, with 13 bases between the two ends. This CDR3 is CASSYRGGGEQYF. DNA of the CDR3: TGTGCCAGCAGTTACAGGGGAGGGGGCGAGCAGTACTTC.

The rearrangement uses TRBV24-1 and TRBJ2-3; 12 bases are a match to TRBD2. The germline V gene has CDR1 KGHDR and CDR2 SFDVKD. CDR3 size: 16 residues. V shed 3 bases, J shed 4 bases, and the junction held 4 bases outside the gene matches. In DNA, the CDR3 is TGTGCCACCAGTGATAGACTAGCGGGAGCCCCAGATACGCAGTATTTT. Its translation is CATSDRLAGAPDTQYF.

Concerning this clonotype itself: A read error may produce the germline difference seen at one junction end. The J gene is TRBJ1-1, the V gene TRBV4-1; perhaps TRBD1 as D (5 bases). Germline CDR1 MGHRA, CDR2 YSYEKL. The CDR3 is made up of 17 amino acids. CDR3 in amino acids: CASSQVMTAPVNTEAFF. CDR3 sequence (DNA): TGCGCCAGCAGCCAGGTTATGACAGCCCCCGTGAACACAGAAGCTTTCTTT.

Remarks on this clonotype: The conserved closing phenylalanine or tryptophan is absent in this CDR3, likely reflecting a read error. The J gene is TRBJ2-1, the V gene TRBV20-1; no reliable D call. Germline loops: CDR1 DFQATT, CDR2 SNEGSKA (reference sequence). The ends were cut back, 3 bases at V and 3 bases at J, with 21 bases in the middle. The CDR3 is made up of 17 amino acids. The CDR3 is CSASWISRDWDYNEQFY. The CDR3 DNA follows: TGCAGTGCTAGTTGGATTTCCCGAGACTGGGACTACAATGAGCAGTTCTAC.

Comments on this clonotype: One base away lies a much larger clone, so this may be a sequencing read error. This rearrangement joins TRBV19 to TRBJ2-3; D gene uncertain. V lost 5 bases to trimming and J lost 4 bases, with 10 bases between them. The length of the CDR3 is 13 residues. Germline CDR1 reads LNHDA; CDR2 reads SQIVND (reference sequence). CDR3 loop: CASSSEIADTQYF. CDR3 DNA sequence: TGTGCCAGTAGTTCGGAAATCGCAGATACGCAGTATTTT.

As concerns this clonotype: As the CDR3 is not closed by the conserved phenylalanine or tryptophan, this likely results from a read error. The chain employs TRBV6-1 and TRBJ1-3; 7 bases align to TRBD1. The CDR3 runs to 15 residues. The J segment lost 7 bases and the V segment lost 4 bases, leaving 10 bases of the junction unmatched. Germline-derived CDR1 and CDR2 are MNHNS and SASEGT. Written as DNA, the CDR3 is TGTGCCAGCAGTGTCTGGGGAGAGGGGGCGAACACCATATATTAT. Its translation: CASSVWGEGANTIYY.

Comments on this clonotype: It may be a read error: a sequence one base away is much more abundant. CDR3: CASGPTLDRRHIQYF. CDR3 bases: TGTGCCAGCGGCCCTACGCTGGACAGACGACACATTCAGTACTTC. V usage is TRBV13 and J usage is TRBJ2-4, with a possible D match to TRBD1 (6 bases). V lost 8 bases to trimming and J lost 8 bases, with 22 bases between them. CDR1 is PRHDT and CDR2 is FYEKMQ in the germline V gene (reference sequence). CDR3 length: 15 amino acids.

Notes on this clonotype: A read error may explain this, as a much larger clone is one base away. The CDR3 does not end in the conserved phenylalanine or tryptophan, so this is likely a read error. The chain combines TRBV4-2 with TRBJ2-5, with D unclear. The CDR3 runs to 12 residues. Germline V gene data show CDR1 as LGHNA and CDR2 as YNFKEQ. Trimming left V 3 bases short and J 5 bases short, with 7 bases between. Here the CDR3 DNA reads TGTGCCAGCAGCCATATCGCTGAGACCCAGTACCTC. It yields the protein CASSHIAETQYL.

This clonotype was picked up one time. The junction departs from the called germline gene at one end, perhaps through a read error. CDR3 bases: TGTGCCAGCAGTCGGTCGGTTTTTGAAAAACTGCTTTTT. Encoded protein: CASSRSVFEKLLF. The rearrangement joins TRBV27 to TRBJ1-4, with unresolved D. This CDR3 is built from 13 residues. Germline values: CDR1 MNHEY, CDR2 SMNVEV (reference sequence).

In the case of this clonotype: With a much larger clone just one base away, this may be a read error. The CDR3 ends on some other residue instead of the conserved phenylalanine or tryptophan, so this is likely a read error. This rearrangement joins TRBV5-1 to TRBJ2-7; D is unresolved. V was shortened by 0 bases and J by 4 bases, with 11 bases between the two germline ends. The CDR3 has 14 residues. Looked up from germline, CDR1 is SGHRS and CDR2 is YFSETQ. CDR3 DNA: TGCGCCAGCAGCTTGGAAGGTGTCGGTTACGAGCAGTACCTC. The encoded protein is CASSLEGVGYEQYL.

The sample holds many counts of this clonotype. The chain carries TRBV6-6 and TRBJ1-4; D call uncertain. Germline CDR1 and CDR2: MNHNY and SVGAGI (reference sequence). This CDR3 is 12 amino acids long. Trimming stripped 2 bases from V and 8 bases from J, with 6 bases between. The CDR3 loop is CASSYTGEKLFF. The CDR3 DNA reads as TGTGCCAGCAGTTACACCGGCGAAAAACTGTTTTTT.